A single sample is the source of the 32 T cell receptor beta chains below, sequenced in a study of cytomegalovirus exposure and HLA in healthy donors. The PCR contained 60 Vbeta and 13 Jbeta primers. The method was immunoSEQ multiplex PCR; TCRdb's version includes in-frame clones alone and lacks a portion of them. The repertoire includes tens of thousands of clones, 72% of them detected once, and 12% sits in the top ten. The specimen sequenced was PBMCs. These receptors all stem from a middle-aged woman in good health and CMV-seropositive.

This sequence joins TRBV10-2 and TRBJ2-3; TRBD2 matches 9 bases. Germline CDR1 WSHSY, CDR2 SAAADI. CDR3 length equals 15 residues. After removal of 3 bases from V and 4 bases from J, the junction contained 5 bases not matched to a gene. The DNA of the CDR3 is TGCGCCAGCAGTGAACGGCGGGGGGGCTCAGATACGCAGTATTTT. As protein: CASSERRGGSDTQYF.

This clone was picked up a small number of times. The gene calls are TRBV5-1 and TRBJ1-1; the match to TRBD1 covers 7 bases. The CDR3 has 16 residues. V dropped 2 bases and J dropped 5; count of bases not matched to a gene: 12. Germline V lookup: CDR1 SGHRS, CDR2 YFSETQ. The CDR3 is CASSLGPTGWSTEAFF. As DNA, the CDR3 is TGCGCCAGCAGCTTAGGCCCGACAGGGTGGAGTACTGAAGCTTTCTTT.

The chain recombines TRBV6-1 with TRBJ2-5; a possible D gene is TRBD2 (7 bases). CDR3 length equals 12 residues. The V gene lost 6 bases and the J gene lost 4 bases, with 9 bases spanning the gap. Germline V CDR1 and CDR2: MNHNS, SASEGT. The CDR3 nucleotides read TGTGCCAGCAGGAGGGGGGGAGAGACCCAGTACTTC. Translating gives CASRRGGETQYF.

The chain links TRBV7-3 to TRBJ2-5; 9 bases are a match to TRBD2. CDR1 is SGHTA and CDR2 is FQGTGA in the germline V gene. V lost 7 bases and J lost 4; bases outside the gene matches: 10. The CDR3 is 15 residues long. CDR3 sequence reads: CASTLGGGAGETQYF. Written as DNA, the CDR3 is TGTGCCAGCACCCTGGGCGGGGGGGCCGGAGAGACCCAGTACTTC. Variable domain in full (rest from reference TRBV7-3 and TRBJ2-5): GAGVSQTPSNKVTEKGKYVELRCDPISGHTALYWYRQSLGQGPEFLIYFQGTGAADDSGLPNDRFFAVRPEGSVSTLKIQRTERGDSAVYLCASTLGGGAGETQYFGPGTRLLVL.

This clone was seen a single time. The gene calls are TRBV2 and TRBJ2-3, with 9 bases identical to TRBD2. From germline, CDR1 is SNHLY and CDR2 FYNNEI. J lost 4 bases, V lost 4 bases, and 6 bases had no gene match. The CDR3 covers 15 residues. The CDR3 loop is CASSGGGGAADTQYF. The CDR3 DNA reads TGTGCCAGCAGTGGTGGCGGGGGGGCGGCAGATACGCAGTATTTT.

The V and J genes are TRBV25-1 and TRBJ1-1; TRBD1 matches 7 bases. CDR1 and CDR2 (germline): MGHDK, SYGVNS. V trimming: 4 bases; J trimming: 4 bases; junction bases outside the gene matches: 6. CDR3 length: 14 amino acids. Here the CDR3 reads CASSVRDRLTEAFF. The DNA for the CDR3 is TGTGCCAGCAGTGTACGGGACAGACTCACTGAAGCTTTCTTT.

V is TRBV29-1 and J is TRBJ2-1; a possible D gene is TRBD2 (7 bases). The germline V and J ends were trimmed by 7 bases and 5 bases, with 18 bases remaining between them. This CDR3 comprises 14 residues. Germline-derived CDR1 and CDR2 are SQVTM and ANQGSEA. This CDR3 reads CSARGGAGDNEQFF. As DNA, the CDR3 is TGCAGCGCCCGTGGGGGGGCGGGTGACAATGAGCAGTTCTTC.

This chain uses TRBV6-6 with TRBJ1-6; 9 bases are shared with TRBD1. V gave up 6 bases and J gave up 7 bases; unmatched junction bases: 4. Germline V CDR1 and CDR2: MNHNY, SVGAGI (reference sequence). This CDR3 is built from 14 residues. This chain's CDR3 is CASRRTGENSPLHF. The CDR3 bases are TGTGCCAGCAGGAGGACAGGGGAGAATTCACCCCTCCACTTT.

The V and J genes are TRBV6-6 and TRBJ1-2, with 11 bases aligning to TRBD1. CDR3 length: 14 amino acids. Trimming at V came to 4 bases and at J to 7 bases, leaving 5 bases not matched to a gene. Germline loops: CDR1 MNHNY, CDR2 SVGAGI (reference sequence). This chain's CDR3 is CASSSGQGAGGYTF. Here the CDR3 DNA reads TGTGCCAGCAGTTCCGGACAGGGGGCGGGTGGCTACACCTTC.

This rearrangement joins TRBV6-5 to TRBJ1-4, with TRBD1 matching over 11 bases. This CDR3 is 15 amino acids long. J lost 9 bases, V lost 1 base, and 4 bases had no gene match. Germline values: CDR1 MNHEY, CDR2 SVGAGI. CDR3 sequence reads: CASSYFGTGGQKLFF. CDR3 nucleotides: TGTGCCAGCAGTTACTTCGGGACAGGGGGACAAAAACTGTTTTTT.

The chain employs TRBV4-2 and TRBJ1-6; 8 bases are shared with TRBD1. The CDR3 extends over 15 amino acids. The V and J ends lost 3 bases and 7 bases, in that order; junction bases with no gene match: 5. Per germline, CDR1 LGHNA and CDR2 YNFKEQ. CDR3 amino acids: CASSQARDRNSPLHF. In DNA, the CDR3 is TGTGCCAGCAGCCAGGCCCGGGACAGGAATTCACCCCTCCACTTT.

This clone was seen a few times. The chain is built from TRBV6-1 and TRBJ2-7; D is perhaps TRBD2 (6 bases). CDR3 length equals 15 residues. With 6 bases removed from V and 4 bases from J, the gap between germline ends came to 19 bases. Germline CDR1 MNHNS, CDR2 SASEGT. The DNA of the CDR3 is TGTGCCAGCAGAGATGCGGGGCCTCAGAAATACGAGCAGTACTTC. Its protein is CASRDAGPQKYEQYF.

The rearrangement uses TRBV6-4 and TRBJ2-7, with 7 positions matching TRBD2. CDR3 size: 17 residues. V lost 2 bases, J lost 0 bases, and 10 bases stayed unmatched. Germline-derived CDR1 and CDR2 are MRHNA and SNTAGT. This CDR3 reads CASSDPGWASGSYEQYF. CDR3 coding DNA: TGTGCCAGCAGTGACCCAGGCTGGGCTAGCGGCTCCTACGAGCAGTACTTC.

This clone was found once. The chain couples TRBV19 to TRBJ2-4, with D hard to call. Trimming cost V 4 bases and J 0 bases, with 4 bases left between them. Germline V gene data show CDR1 as LNHDA and CDR2 as SQIVND (reference sequence). This CDR3 is 13 amino acids long. The CDR3 sequence: CASSSVAKNIQYF. The CDR3, as DNA: TGTGCCAGTAGTAGCGTAGCCAAAAACATTCAGTACTTC.

The CDR3 sequence: CASSLGVGEAFF. The CDR3 nucleotides are TGTGCCAGCAGCTTAGGGGTAGGTGAAGCTTTCTTT. The V and J genes are TRBV5-6 and TRBJ1-1; a possible D gene is TRBD1 (5 bases). CDR1 is SGHDT and CDR2 is YYEEEE in the germline V gene. This CDR3 contains 12 residues. Trimming removed 2 bases at V and 7 bases at J, with 9 bases between.

In this sample, this clone turned up a few times. The rearrangement joins TRBV7-3 to TRBJ2-1, with 9 positions matching TRBD2. Germline-derived CDR1 and CDR2 are SGHTA and FQGTGA. The J segment lost 3 bases and the V segment lost 4 bases, leaving 4 bases of the junction unmatched. The CDR3 covers 15 residues. The CDR3 here is CASSSGTSNYNEQFF. The CDR3 nucleotides read TGTGCCAGCAGCTCCGGGACTAGCAACTACAATGAGCAGTTCTTC. The full variable domain, in which reference TRBV7-3 and TRBJ2-1 provide the parts outside the CDR3, is GAGVSQTPSNKVTEKGKYVELRCDPISGHTALYWYRQSLGQGPEFLIYFQGTGAADDSGLPNDRFFAVRPEGSVSTLKIQRTERGDSAVYLCASSSGTSNYNEQFFGPGTRLTVL.

The V gene is TRBV7-9, the J gene TRBJ1-2; D is unclear. The CDR3 contains 11 residues. Germline V lookup: CDR1 SEHNR, CDR2 FQNEAQ (reference sequence). The CDR3 DNA reads as TGTGCAACCGGGAACCACTATGGCTACACCTTC. As protein: CATGNHYGYTF. Using reference TRBV7-9 and TRBJ1-2 for the parts outside the CDR3, the full variable domain is DTGVSQNPRHKITKRGQNVTFRCDPISEHNRLYWYRQTLGQGPEFLTYFQNEAQLEKSRLLSDRFSAERPKGSFSTLEIQRTEQGDSAMYLCATGNHYGYTFGSGTRLTVV.

The V gene is TRBV6-6, the J gene TRBJ1-1; 8 bases fit TRBD1. This CDR3 comprises 13 residues. Germline trimming cut 9 bases from V and 4 bases from J; bases unmatched to any gene: 7. The V gene's germline CDR1 is MNHNY and CDR2 SVGAGI (reference sequence). CDR3 bases: TGTGCCAGTTGTTCAGGGGGCCTCACTGAAGCTTTCTTT. Amino acids: CASCSGGLTEAFF.

The J gene is TRBJ2-2, the V gene TRBV5-4; no firm D call. V shed 1 base and J shed 1 base, with 5 bases lying between them. Per germline, CDR1 SGHNT and CDR2 YYREEE (reference sequence). This CDR3 spans 14 amino acids. CDR3 DNA: TGTGCCAGCAGCTTGCCGGGGAACACCGGGGAGCTGTTTTTT. Residues: CASSLPGNTGELFF.

This clone was seen a few times. The rearrangement links TRBV30 to TRBJ1-4, with 8 bases identical to TRBD1. The germline CDR1 and CDR2 sequences are GTSNPN and SVGIG (reference sequence). The length of the CDR3 is 13 residues. V lost 0 bases to trimming and J lost 16 bases; unmatched junction nucleotides: 10. The CDR3 loop reads CAWSVGLSDRGFF. For the CDR3, the DNA is TGTGCCTGGAGTGTCGGTCTAAGTGACAGGGGGTTTTTT.

The chain is built from TRBV6-6 and TRBJ1-1; D remains ambiguous. V was clipped by 7 bases and J by 8 bases, with 20 bases between them. This CDR3 spans 14 amino acids. The V gene's germline CDR1 is MNHNY and CDR2 SVGAGI (reference sequence). The CDR3 DNA sequence: TGTGCCAGCACCCCATACCCGGGGTACCCCGAAGCTTTCTTT. It specifies CASTPYPGYPEAFF.

About this clone itself: The junction and the germline gene differ at one end; a read error may be behind it. The gene calls are TRBV10-3 and TRBJ1-1, with 10 bases that match TRBD1. This CDR3 comprises 13 residues. Per the germline V gene, CDR1 is ENHRY and CDR2 is SYGVKD. The CDR3 DNA follows: TGTGCCACCCAGGACAGGGGGGACACTGAAGCTTCCTTT. This sequence encodes CATQDRGDTEASF.

The rearrangement uses TRBV10-3 and TRBJ2-3; 9 bases match TRBD1. Trimming took 8 bases from V and 3 from J; bases not matched to a gene: 9. This CDR3 is 15 amino acids long. Germline CDR1 ENHRY, CDR2 SYGVKD. CDR3 DNA: TGTGCCATCGGCCGGACAGGGGATGAGACAGATACGCAGTATTTT. Its protein is CAIGRTGDETDTQYF.

The rearrangement links TRBV19 to TRBJ1-2; TRBD1 agrees at 10 bases. The CDR3 is 14 residues long. The V gene end was trimmed by 6 bases and the J gene end by 5 bases; junction bases not matched to a gene: 6. Germline lookup yields CDR1 LNHDA and CDR2 SQIVND (reference sequence). The CDR3 DNA follows: TGTGCCAGTAGCCCGACAGGGGGCACGTATGGCTACACCTTC. It is translated as CASSPTGGTYGYTF. Together with reference TRBV19 and TRBJ1-2, the CDR3 gives the full variable domain: DGGITQSPKYLFRKEGQNVTLSCEQNLNHDAMYWYRQDPGQGLRLIYYSQIVNDFQKGDIAEGYSVSREKKESFPLTVTSAQKNPTAFYLCASSPTGGTYGYTFGSGTRLTVV.

This clone was counted between two and nine times. The rearrangement joins TRBV2 to TRBJ2-7; D ambiguous. Germline CDR1 and CDR2: SNHLY and FYNNEI. The CDR3 totals 14 residues. Trimming took 5 bases from V and 0 from J, leaving 11 bases between them. CDR3: CASSTTTASYEQYF. In DNA, the CDR3 is TGTGCCAGCAGTACTACTACCGCCTCCTACGAGCAGTACTTC.

The chain is built from TRBV9 and TRBJ1-3, with D tentatively TRBD1 (5 bases). The V end lost 2 bases, the J end lost 0 bases, and 9 bases lay between the germline ends. This CDR3 has 15 amino acids. Germline CDR1 is SGDLS and CDR2 is YYNGEE. In DNA, the CDR3 is TGTGCCAGCAGCGTTGACAGTTACTCTGGAAACACCATATATTTT. As protein: CASSVDSYSGNTIYF.

This clone is a singleton in its sample. The rearrangement uses TRBV5-1 and TRBJ2-1; no firm D call. The germline CDR1 and CDR2 sequences are SGHRS and YFSETQ. This CDR3 has 13 residues. Between the trimmed V and J ends, which lost 2 bases and 5 bases, there was a span of 8 bases. This chain's CDR3 is CASSFNGNNEQFF. Here the CDR3 DNA reads TGCGCCAGCAGCTTTAACGGTAACAATGAGCAGTTCTTC.

The J gene is TRBJ1-1, the V gene TRBV6-5, with D uncertain. The CDR3 spans 13 residues. Trimming stripped 5 bases from V and 7 bases from J, with 14 bases between. Germline V gives CDR1 MNHEY, CDR2 SVGAGI. CDR3 DNA: TGTGCCAGCAGTGGGCCGGGATCCCATGAAGCTTTCTTT. Its protein is CASSGPGSHEAFF.

The V call is TRBV4-1, the J call TRBJ2-5, with D unclear. The end of the DNA fits TRBJ2-7 better, so the J call may be wrong. The CDR3 runs to 13 residues. Germline CDR1 reads MGHRA; CDR2 reads YSYEKL. CDR3 loop: CASSQSTFYEQYF. Written as DNA, the CDR3 is TGCGCCAGCAGCCAATCTACTTTTTACGAGCAGTACTTC.

The chain carries TRBV5-4 and TRBJ2-7; D not resolved. Trimming took 0 bases from V and 2 from J, leaving 6 bases between them. Looked up from germline, CDR1 is SGHNT and CDR2 is YYREEE (reference sequence). The CDR3 contains 13 residues. As DNA, the CDR3 is TGTGCCAGCAGCTTGGATCAAACCTACGAGCAGTACTTC. Protein sequence: CASSLDQTYEQYF.

This chain uses TRBV2 with TRBJ1-6; 7 bases line up with TRBD1. The junction had 12 bases not matched to a gene; V was cut back by 6 bases and J by 7 bases. The CDR3 sequence is 16 residues long. The germline CDR1 and CDR2 sequences are SNHLY and FYNNEI. CDR3 residues: CASSPLFGRGNSPLHF. The DNA of the CDR3 is TGTGCCAGCAGCCCCCTCTTTGGCAGGGGGAATTCACCCCTCCACTTT.

The rearrangement joins TRBV6-1 to TRBJ1-2, with a weak D call TRBD1 (5 bases). Trimming stripped 6 bases from V and 8 bases from J, with 13 bases between. From germline, CDR1 is MNHNS and CDR2 SASEGT. The CDR3 loop spans 12 amino acids. The CDR3: CASRQTRGGYTF. Here the CDR3 DNA reads TGTGCCAGCAGACAGACGCGGGGCGGCTACACCTTC.